The rows below give T cell receptor beta chains drawn from one sample of a study of CD8+CD57+ T cells in acquired aplastic anemia. MiXCR, applied by TCRdb to the reads, yields one record per CDR3 protein. The sample holds about 190,000 distinct CDR3 sequences, less than 65% seen once. Material: sorted CD4+, CD8+, or CD8+CD57+ T cells (not recorded which) from PBMCs. These TCRs come from a human donor in good health, serving as a control. Both conserved end residues are part of each CDR3. The order of the fields is J gene, D gene, V gene, clone size, CDR3 DNA, CDR3 protein. The D gene is left open where the match is weak. Clone size is shown for a subset of rows, as once, few, many or a class of expanded clone.

>TRBJ2-5|-|TRBV2|-
TGTGCCAGTCACCTGACGGGCAGGGAAGAGACCCAGTACTTC
CASHLTGREETQYF
>TRBJ1-2|TRBD1|TRBV24-1|-
TGTGCCACCAGTTTATCGCAGGGGGCCCTTTATGGCTACACCTTC
CATSLSQGALYGYTF
>TRBJ2-7|-|TRBV4-3|-
TGCGCCAGCAGCCAAGTTCTTTATCAGGGCTTTGGGGACGAGCAGTACTTC
CASSQVLYQGFGDEQYF
>TRBJ2-2|-|TRBV2|many
TGTGCCAGCATTCCTTGGACAAGCTCGTCCGGGGAGCTGTTTTTT
CASIPWTSSSGELFF
>TRBJ1-6|TRBD1|TRBV24-1|-
TGTGCCACTCAGGACAGGGTGTACTCACCCCTCCACTTT
CATQDRVYSPLHF
>TRBJ2-5|-|TRBV7-2|-
TGTGCCAGCAGCTCCGAAGGATACCAAGAGACCCAGTACTTC
CASSSEGYQETQYF
>TRBJ1-5|-|TRBV18|-
TGTGCCAGCTCACCACCGAGTAGCAATCAGCCCCAGCATTTT
CASSPPSSNQPQHF
>TRBJ1-1|-|TRBV2|-
TGTGCCAGCAGTGGGTTCTTGAACACTGAAGCTTTCTTT
CASSGFLNTEAFF
>TRBJ2-3|TRBD2|TRBV29-1|many
TGCAGCGAGACTAGCGGGGTTACAGATACGCAGTATTTT
CSETSGVTDTQYF
>TRBJ2-7|-|TRBV4-1|-
TGCGCCAGCAGGAGGGATACAGGAGGCTCCTACGAGCAGTACTTC
CASRRDTGGSYEQYF
>TRBJ2-5|TRBD2|TRBV7-6|many
TGTGCCAGCAGTCCCCGTTGGGGACTAGCCCAAGAGACCCAGTACTTC
CASSPRWGLAQETQYF
>TRBJ2-1|-|TRBV10-3|-
TGTGCCATCAGGCCAGGCGGAGGACTCTATGAGCAGTTCTTC
CAIRPGGGLYEQFF
>TRBJ1-1|TRBD1|TRBV5-5|once
TGTGCCAGCAGCATAACAGGGGGGTTGAGCACTGAAGCTTTCTTT
CASSITGGLSTEAFF
>TRBJ1-1|TRBD1|TRBV20-1|-
TGCAGTGCCACGGACAGGAGTGCGAACACTGAAGCTTTCTTT
CSATDRSANTEAFF
>TRBJ1-2|-|TRBV25-1|once
TGTGCCAGCAGTGAAGACGGACCTAACTATGGCTACACCTTC
CASSEDGPNYGYTF
>TRBJ2-1|-|TRBV5-1|-
TGCGCCAGCAGCTTAATGCAGGGGACACAAGAGACCCAGTACAATGAGCAGTTCTTC
CASSLMQGTQETQYNEQFF
>TRBJ2-1|TRBD2|TRBV6-5|many
TGTGCCAGCAGTTCCCTTACCTCCCTAGCGGGGGGGGATGAGCAGTTCTTC
CASSSLTSLAGGDEQFF
>TRBJ1-1|-|TRBV6-2/TRBV6-3|many
TGTGCCAGCAGTTACTCGCAGGTACGGGGCACTGAAGCTTTCTTT
CASSYSQVRGTEAFF
>TRBJ1-1|-|TRBV10-2|many
TGCGCCAGCCGACAAGACACTGAAGCTTTCTTT
CASRQDTEAFF
>TRBJ2-3|TRBD2|TRBV7-2|few
TGTGCCAGCAGCCAAGATGGGGGGGGGGGAGGGACAGATACGCAGTATTTT
CASSQDGGGGGTDTQYF
>TRBJ1-1|-|TRBV3-1|many
TGTGCCAGCAGCCTCCAAATAGTGGCAGACACTGAAGCTTTCTTT
CASSLQIVADTEAFF
>TRBJ2-7|-|TRBV7-9|once
TGTGCCAGCAGCAGGGGCTTAGCCCCCTACGAGCAGTACTTC
CASSRGLAPYEQYF
>TRBJ2-1|TRBD2|TRBV10-3|once
TGTGCCATCGGAGCCCTAGCGGGGGGTGCGGGGAATGAGCAGTTCTTC
CAIGALAGGAGNEQFF
>TRBJ1-2|-|TRBV12-3/TRBV12-4|-
TGTGCCAGCAGTACCCGGACACCCAATTATGGCTACACCTTC
CASSTRTPNYGYTF
>TRBJ2-3|-|TRBV19|-
TGTGCCAGTAGTGTCGGAGGACAGACTAGCACAGATACGCAGTATTTT
CASSVGGQTSTDTQYF
>TRBJ1-1|TRBD1|TRBV2|-
TGTGCCAGCAAGGGGACAGCCTTGAACACTGAAGCTTTCTTT
CASKGTALNTEAFF
>TRBJ1-4|TRBD1|TRBV9|-
TGTGCCAGCAGCGTTGGGACAGGGGTGGGGAGTGAAAAACTGTTTTTT
CASSVGTGVGSEKLFF
>TRBJ1-4|-|TRBV9|many
TGTGCCAGCAGCGTAGGGCTAACTAATGAAAAACTGTTTTTT
CASSVGLTNEKLFF
>TRBJ2-5|TRBD1|TRBV7-8|-
TGTGCCAGCAGCTTAGTGTATACAGGGGAAGAGACCCAGTACTTC
CASSLVYTGEETQYF
>TRBJ2-3|-|TRBV29-1|-
TGCAGCGTTGCGACTAGCACAGATACGCAGTATTTT
CSVATSTDTQYF
>TRBJ1-5|-|TRBV2|-
TGTGCCAGCAGTGCGTCCGGGGGATTTCAGCCCCAGCATTTT
CASSASGGFQPQHF
>TRBJ2-7|-|TRBV7-8|-
TGTGCCAGCAGCTACTTCAACGAGCAGTGCTTC
CASSYFNEQCF
>TRBJ2-6|-|TRBV2|-
TGTGCCAGCAGTGCCGGGATTCCTAATGGGGCCAACGTCCTGACTTTC
CASSAGIPNGANVLTF
>TRBJ1-2|-|TRBV30|many
TGTGCCTGGAAGGAATTCGGACGTATTGGCTACACCTTC
CAWKEFGRIGYTF
>TRBJ1-1|TRBD1|TRBV7-2|-
TGTGCCAGCAGCACCCGGGACAGGGGCACTGAAGCTTTCTTT
CASSTRDRGTEAFF
>TRBJ1-5|-|TRBV12-3/TRBV12-4|many
TGTGCCAGCAGCCAAGCCCAGAATCAGCCCCAGCATTTT
CASSQAQNQPQHF
>TRBJ2-7|-|TRBV29-1|-
TGCAGCGTAGCCGGGACCGCGAGCTCCTACAAGCAGTACTTC
CSVAGTASSYKQYF
>TRBJ1-1|-|TRBV7-9|-
TGTGCCGGCAGCTTAGGGAAATTGAGAGAGCGGTCGTACGGGACCACTGAAGCTTTCTTT
CAGSLGKLRERSYGTTEAFF
>TRBJ1-2|-|TRBV12-3/TRBV12-4|many
TGTGCCAGCAGCCGCGGACAGCCCTTATATGGCTACACCTTC
CASSRGQPLYGYTF
>TRBJ1-5|-|TRBV2|-
TGTGCCAGCAAGAGGGGTCTCGATCAGCCCCAGCATTTT
CASKRGLDQPQHF
>TRBJ1-2|-|TRBV19|many
TGTGCCAGTAGTATAGATATATCCAGGGTTGGCTACACCTTC
CASSIDISRVGYTF
>TRBJ2-7|-|TRBV7-9|-
TGTGCCAGCAGCCCCTTACCCGCCCTGAGCTCCTACGAGCAGTACTTC
CASSPLPALSSYEQYF
>TRBJ2-7|-|TRBV9|few
TGTGCCAGCAGCCGGAGAGGTGCCCACCGAACCTACGAGCAGTACTTC
CASSRRGAHRTYEQYF
>TRBJ1-1|-|TRBV20-1|many
TGCAGTGCTAGAGATATCTATGCGGTGGGCACTGAAGCTTTCTTT
CSARDIYAVGTEAFF
>TRBJ2-7|-|TRBV10-3|many
TGTGCCATCAGTGGGGGGACAAATCCCTACGAGCAGTACTTC
CAISGGTNPYEQYF
>TRBJ2-1|-|TRBV10-3|-
TGTGCCATCAGTGAGGTGGGGACACAAACCTACGAGCAGTTCTTC
CAISEVGTQTYEQFF
>TRBJ1-5|-|TRBV15|-
TGTGCCACCAGCAGAGAGGGGGGGCATCAGCCCCAGCATTTT
CATSREGGHQPQHF
>TRBJ1-3|-|TRBV20-1|many
TGCAGTGCGGAAGGGAGAGGAGTTGGAACTGGAAACACCATATATTTT
CSAEGRGVGTGNTIYF
>TRBJ2-2|-|TRBV19|-
TGTGCCAGCGTGACCGCCGGGGAGCTGTTTTTT
CASVTAGELFF
>TRBJ2-7|TRBD1|TRBV7-3|-
TGTGCCAGCAGCTTAACAGGGACAGCCTACGAGCAGTACTTC
CASSLTGTAYEQYF
>TRBJ1-2|TRBD1|TRBV2|-
TGTGCCAGCAACAAACAGGGGGCGAATGGCTACACCTTC
CASNKQGANGYTF
>TRBJ1-6|-|TRBV11-1|-
TGTGCCAGCAGCTTGGGGGCAGGCGTTGGGCCCCTCCACTTT
CASSLGAGVGPLHF
>TRBJ2-3|-|TRBV29-1|many
TGCAGCGTTGTTCTCCCACGCTCACCGGTCGGCACAGATACGCAGTATTTT
CSVVLPRSPVGTDTQYF
>TRBJ1-2|-|TRBV20-1|once
TGCAGTGCTACCTCGGGGGAGGACTATGGCTACACCTTC
CSATSGEDYGYTF
>TRBJ1-2|-|TRBV11-1|many
TGTGCCAGCAGCCCTGGACCTAGGGGGGGGCCTAACTATGGCTACACCTTC
CASSPGPRGGPNYGYTF
>TRBJ1-2|TRBD1|TRBV19|many
TGTGCCAGTAGTGCGGGACAGCCGCTCTATGGCTACACCTTC
CASSAGQPLYGYTF
>TRBJ1-5|TRBD1|TRBV28|many
TGTGCCAGCGAAGGTGGGACAGGTTTCAATCAGCCCCAGCATTTT
CASEGGTGFNQPQHF
>TRBJ2-5|-|TRBV7-6|-
TGTGCCAGCAGCTCAGGGGGGGGCCGTGAGACCCAGTACTTC
CASSSGGGRETQYF
>TRBJ2-3|-|TRBV7-2|few
TGTGCCAGCAGCCGACGGGGAACAGATACGCAGTATTTT
CASSRRGTDTQYF